The table lists the clone carrying this T cell receptor beta chain with a few counts. Its antigen is undetermined. Germline-derived CDR1 and CDR2 are SGHAT and FQNNGV. The CDR3 covers 15 residues. J lost 4 bases, V lost 5 bases, and 8 bases had no gene match. This sample is part of a study of T cells after yellow fever vaccination. Study-level information: In the case of low-cell-number fractions, SMART-Seq v4 Ultra Low Input was used for preparation.

Study outcomes and limitations: Weaker overall was a secondary response that nonetheless peaked faster, on day 5 versus 15.

A process of 5'RACE template switching, which added a universal primer site and UMIs, was used to make TCR cDNA. TCRdb passed the 5' RACE reads through MiXCR, listing each CDR3 protein once. This table holds around 250,000 distinct CDR3 sequences, approximately 5.2% found once. This clonotype originated in a man between 18 and 29 years old who received the YFV17D yellow fever vaccine. V gene TRBV11-2 combines with J gene TRBJ1-1; 9 positions agree with TRBD1. The material sequenced was CD4+ T cells sorted from PBMCs, taken on the day of the yellow fever booster vaccination. Written as DNA, the CDR3 is TGTGCCAGCAGCAGTACAGGGGGCTCCGGCACTGAAGCTTTCTTT. Protein sequence: CASSSTGGSGTEAFF.